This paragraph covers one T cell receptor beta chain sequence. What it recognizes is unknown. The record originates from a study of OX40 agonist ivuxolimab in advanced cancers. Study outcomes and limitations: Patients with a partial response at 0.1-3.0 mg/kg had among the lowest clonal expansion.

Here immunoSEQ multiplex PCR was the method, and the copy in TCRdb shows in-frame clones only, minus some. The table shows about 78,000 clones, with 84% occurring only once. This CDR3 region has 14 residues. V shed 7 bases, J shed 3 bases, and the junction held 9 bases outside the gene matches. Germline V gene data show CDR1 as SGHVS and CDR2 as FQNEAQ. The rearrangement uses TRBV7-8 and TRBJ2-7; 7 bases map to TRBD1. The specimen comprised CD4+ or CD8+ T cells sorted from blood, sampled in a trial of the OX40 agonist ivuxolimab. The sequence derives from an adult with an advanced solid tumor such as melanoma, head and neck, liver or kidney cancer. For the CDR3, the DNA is TGTGCCAGCACCGGGACCCACAGGGGCTACGAGCAGTACTTC. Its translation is CASTGTHRGYEQYF. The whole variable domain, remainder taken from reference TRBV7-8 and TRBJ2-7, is GAGVSQSPRYKVAKRGQDVALRCDPISGHVSLFWYQQALGQGPEFLTYFQNEAQLDKSGLPSDRFFAERPEGSVSTLKIQRTQQEDSAVYLCASTGTHRGYEQYFGPGTRLTVT.